A single sample is the source of the 22 T cell receptor beta chains below, sequenced in a study of CD8 T cells in Susac syndrome. RNA amounts of about 0.5 to 1 ug underwent reverse transcription with random hexamers. TCRdb re-derived calls from the immunoSEQ multiplex PCR reads in MiXCR, one entry per CDR3 protein. Here the sample spans some 180,000 distinct CDR3 sequences, around 94% being singletons. The sample taken for sequencing was CD4+ T cells from PBMCs. All receptors come from a human donor with Susac syndrome.

The CDR3 region has the DNA TGTGCCAGCAGCTTACAGGGGAACTACGAGCAGTACTTC. Protein sequence: CASSLQGNYEQYF. V usage is TRBV7-9 and J usage is TRBJ2-7, with D possibly TRBD1 on 6 matching bases. The V end was cut by 2 bases, the J end by 3 bases, with 8 bases between. Germline CDR1 and CDR2: SEHNR and FQNEAQ (reference sequence). CDR3 length: 13 amino acids.

The rearrangement links TRBV20-1 to TRBJ2-7; a possible D gene is TRBD1 (6 bases). The CDR3 contains 14 residues. With 6 bases removed from V and 4 bases from J, the gap between germline ends came to 19 bases. CDR1 DFQATT and CDR2 SNEGSKA come from the germline V gene (reference sequence). The CDR3: CSALIRDNSYEQYF. In nucleotides, the CDR3 is TGCAGTGCCCTTATCCGGGACAACTCTTACGAGCAGTACTTC.

This CDR3 reads CASSQGLENTEAFF. Written as DNA, the CDR3 is TGTGCCAGCAGCCAAGGACTCGAAAACACTGAAGCTTTCTTT. The J gene is TRBJ1-1, the V gene TRBV14, with D uncertain. CDR3 length equals 14 residues. Trimming removed 1 base at V and 2 bases at J, with 8 bases between. Germline-derived CDR1 and CDR2 are SGHDN and FVKESK.

This chain joins TRBV20-1 and TRBJ2-3; possibly TRBD2 for D (5 bases). Per the germline V gene, CDR1 is DFQATT and CDR2 is SNEGSKA (reference sequence). The CDR3 consists of 14 residues. The V end was cut by 4 bases, the J end by 1 base, with 12 bases between. The CDR3 is CSANHGGGTDTQYF. The CDR3 nucleotides read TGCAGTGCTAACCATGGAGGAGGCACAGATACGCAGTATTTT.

The J gene is TRBJ2-7, the V gene TRBV7-2; D gene uncertain. V lost 1 base and J 2 bases, leaving 9 bases between the germline ends. Germline assignment: CDR1 SGHTA and CDR2 FQGNSA. The CDR3 totals 14 residues. CDR3 coding DNA: TGTGCCAGCAGCTTAGGGGTTCCTACCTACGAGCAGTACTTC. It specifies CASSLGVPTYEQYF.

This rearrangement joins TRBV20-1 to TRBJ2-3; D tentatively fits TRBD1 or TRBD2 (6 bases each). The CDR3 has 14 amino acids. Germline V gene lookup returns CDR1 DFQATT and CDR2 SNEGSKA (reference sequence). V was shortened by 6 bases and J by 2 bases, with 15 bases between the two germline ends. The CDR3 DNA reads as TGCAGTGCCACCAAACGGGGGCCCACAGATACGCAGTATTTT. Translation: CSATKRGPTDTQYF.

The rearrangement joins TRBV6-1 to TRBJ2-7; the D gene is possibly TRBD1 (6 bases). This CDR3 is 15 amino acids long. Per the germline V gene, CDR1 is MNHNS and CDR2 is SASEGT. The V end was cut by 3 bases, the J end by 1 base, with 13 bases between. In DNA form, the CDR3 reads TGTGCCAGCAGTGAGGGGATCAGGGGTTCCTACGAGCAGTACTTC. This sequence encodes CASSEGIRGSYEQYF.

The V call is TRBV4-3, the J call TRBJ2-1; D is possibly TRBD1 (5 bases). The CDR3 has 12 amino acids. Between the trimmed V and J ends, which lost 1 base and 9 bases, there was a span of 7 bases. CDR1 is LGHNA and CDR2 is YSLEER in the germline V gene. The CDR3 bases are TGCGCCAGCAGCCAAGGTCAGGGTGAGCAGTTCTTC. Amino acid sequence: CASSQGQGEQFF.

This chain uses TRBV30 with TRBJ1-2; maybe TRBD1 (6 bases). Between the trimmed V and J ends, which lost 3 bases and 8 bases, there was a span of 16 bases. Per the germline V gene, CDR1 is GTSNPN and CDR2 is SVGIG (reference sequence). CDR3 size: 13 residues. CDR3 protein: CAWRDQGLWGYTF. The CDR3 DNA is TGTGCCTGGAGGGACCAGGGGTTGTGGGGCTACACCTTC.

The V and J genes are TRBV20-1 and TRBJ1-2; D is possibly TRBD1 (6 bases). From germline, CDR1 is DFQATT and CDR2 SNEGSKA (reference sequence). Trimming pared 6 bases from V and 8 bases from J, leaving 16 bases between. CDR3 length: 12 amino acids. The CDR3 bases are TGCAGTGCCTTTGGCAGGGGATGGGGCTACACCTTC. It is translated as CSAFGRGWGYTF.

The V call is TRBV5-1, the J call TRBJ1-5; D unclear. The CDR3 totals 13 residues. Trimming removed 0 bases from V and 5 bases from J, with 6 bases in between. Germline V gene data show CDR1 as SGHRS and CDR2 as YFSETQ. CDR3 residues: CASSLEPYQPQHF. DNA of the CDR3: TGCGCCAGCAGCTTGGAGCCGTATCAGCCCCAGCATTTT.

This chain connects TRBV12-3 or TRBV12-4 to TRBJ2-3; TRBD2 matches at 11 bases. V trimming: 7 bases; J trimming: 4 bases; junction bases outside the gene matches: 4. This CDR3 is built from 14 residues. The CDR3 region has the DNA TGTGCCAGCATCGCTAGCGGGGGGCCAGATACGCAGTATTTT. Its protein is CASIASGGPDTQYF.

This clonotype appeared once. J is TRBJ2-3 and V is TRBV6-2 or TRBV6-3, with a possible D match to TRBD2 (6 bases). V lost 3 bases, J lost 1 base, and 11 bases lay in between. There are 15 residues in the CDR3. Germline CDR1 and CDR2: MNHEY and SVGEGT. The CDR3 sequence: CASSYPLAGTDTQYF. DNA of the CDR3: TGTGCCAGCAGTTATCCACTAGCCGGCACAGATACGCAGTATTTT.

This sequence joins TRBV18 and TRBJ2-5; no clear D. The CDR3 extends over 15 amino acids. Germline CDR1 and CDR2: KGHSH and LQKENI. The V and J ends lost 2 bases and 2 bases respectively, with 12 bases between them. The CDR3 sequence is CASSPAQAGQETQYF. In DNA form, the CDR3 reads TGTGCCAGCTCACCAGCGCAGGCAGGTCAAGAGACCCAGTACTTC.

The chain is built from TRBV5-4 and TRBJ2-4, with D unresolved. CDR3 size: 13 residues. V was pared by 3 bases and J by 0 bases, with 4 bases between. Germline V gene lookup returns CDR1 SGHNT and CDR2 YYREEE (reference sequence). DNA of the CDR3: TGTGCCAGCAGCTCCATAGCCAAAAACATTCAGTACTTC. This sequence encodes CASSSIAKNIQYF.

This clonotype was counted a single time. The chain couples TRBV5-1 to TRBJ1-1; D uncertain. Between the trimmed V and J ends, which lost 5 bases and 2 bases, there was a span of 16 bases. Germline loops: CDR1 SGHRS, CDR2 YFSETQ. This CDR3 contains 15 residues. The CDR3 nucleotides are TGCGCCAGCAGTTCACCTGGGATAGTAAACACTGAAGCTTTCTTT. Translation: CASSSPGIVNTEAFF.

This clonotype was observed a single time. The chain recombines TRBV18 with TRBJ2-3; possible D gene TRBD2, 5 bases. V was trimmed by 2 bases and J by 0 bases, leaving 9 bases between them. The CDR3 is made up of 15 amino acids. The germline V gene has CDR1 KGHSH and CDR2 LQKENI. Written as DNA, the CDR3 is TGTGCCAGCTCACCATCGGGAAAAAGCACAGATACGCAGTATTTT. It translates to CASSPSGKSTDTQYF.

The CDR3 sequence: CASSMTSGRTDTQYF. In DNA, the CDR3 is TGTGCCAGTAGTATGACTAGCGGGCGGACAGATACGCAGTATTTT. The chain recombines TRBV19 with TRBJ2-3; 10 nucleotides agree with TRBD2. In germline, CDR1 is LNHDA, CDR2 SQIVND (reference sequence). The J segment lost 3 bases and the V segment lost 3 bases, leaving 3 bases of the junction unmatched. This CDR3 region has 15 residues.

The CDR3 spells CASRPYGGVSSYNEQFF. The DNA for the CDR3 is TGTGCCAGCCGCCCTTACGGGGGGGTGAGCTCCTACAATGAGCAGTTCTTC. The chain combines TRBV19 with TRBJ2-1, with TRBD2 identical over 8 bases. V shed 9 bases, J shed 0 bases, and the junction held 13 bases outside the gene matches. CDR3 size: 17 residues. Germline lookup yields CDR1 LNHDA and CDR2 SQIVND (reference sequence).

The chain uses TRBV21-1 and TRBJ1-5. TRBV21-1 is noted as a pseudogene. This CDR3 contains 17 residues. The DNA for the CDR3 is TGTGCCAGCAGCAAAGAGGTCTGGCAGCCCGACAATCAGCCCCAGCATTTT. It is translated as CASSKEVWQPDNQPQHF.

The count of this clonotype is one. The chain recombines TRBV3-1 with TRBJ2-1; D tentatively reads TRBD1 or TRBD2 (5 bases each). The germline V gene encodes CDR1 LGHDT and CDR2 YNNKEL (reference sequence). This CDR3 region has 13 residues. V was shortened by 2 bases and J by 5 bases, with 7 bases between the two germline ends. In DNA form, the CDR3 reads TGTGCCAGCAGCCAACGAGGGGACAATGAGCAGTTCTTC. This gives the protein CASSQRGDNEQFF.

The chain joins TRBV19 to TRBJ2-1; a weak D match, TRBD2 (5 bases). The CDR3 totals 12 residues. Germline V lookup: CDR1 LNHDA, CDR2 SQIVND (reference sequence). Trimming cost V 3 bases and J 8 bases, with 8 bases left between them. The CDR3 here is CASSIGSDEQFF. CDR3 nucleotides: TGTGCCAGTAGTATCGGTAGCGATGAGCAGTTCTTC.